A selection of T cell receptor beta chains follows, all from one sample in a study of human T cells and chemical hapten exposure. TCRdb itself ran the RACE reads through MiXCR, one entry per CDR3 protein. The sample shows 65,000 to 95,000 distinct CDR3 sequences, about 6.6% of them seen only once. Source: whole blood, taken in connection with sensitization to the hapten diphenylcyclopropenone (DPC). The receptors originated from a woman between 25 and 40 years old with alopecia areata. Some clones in this sample may be carry-over from other donors' samples. CDR3s include the opening cysteine and the closing phenylalanine or tryptophan. A D gene is named only where the DNA matches it firmly. For some rows the clone size is stated as once, few or many, or as a class when expanded; others skip it.

v_call,clone_size,d_call,j_call,cdr3_nt,cdr3_aa
TRBV20-1,-,TRBD1,TRBJ2-7,TGCAGTGCTAGAGCTCCGGGACAGGGGATCCACGAGCAGTACTTC,CSARAPGQGIHEQYF
TRBV10-3,many,TRBD1,TRBJ1-1,TGTGCCATCAGTGAGACGACTACAGGGGCCACTGAAGCTTTCTTT,CAISETTTGATEAFF
TRBV3-1,many,TRBD2,TRBJ2-1,TGTGCCAGCAGTCAAGCGGGGGGCCCGTCCTACAATGAGCAGTTCTTC,CASSQAGGPSYNEQFF
TRBV10-2,-,TRBD1,TRBJ2-3,TGCGCCAGCAGTCCAGGGGGTGATACAGATACGCAGTATTTT,CASSPGGDTDTQYF
TRBV19,-,-,TRBJ2-2,TGTGCCAGTAGTATAGGGCCTATTGAAACCCTCCTAAGGCGTGAATTCCCCGGGGAGCTGTTTTTT,CASSIGPIETLLRREFPGELFF
TRBV6-6,many,TRBD1,TRBJ1-2,TGTGCCAGCAGCCCAGGGGGGGGGGACTATGGCTACACCTTC,CASSPGGGDYGYTF
TRBV11-2,many,-,TRBJ1-4,TGTGCCAGCAGACTAGGAAGGGGCAGGTTGAATGAAAAACTGTTTTTT,CASRLGRGRLNEKLFF
TRBV10-3,few,-,TRBJ1-1,TGTGCCATCAGGGCCTCTGGGGAAACTGAAGCTTTCTTT,CAIRASGETEAFF
TRBV7-8,many,TRBD2,TRBJ2-5,TGTGCCAGCAGCTTGAGACTAGCGGGGCAAGAGACCCAGTACTTC,CASSLRLAGQETQYF
TRBV13,many,-,TRBJ2-1,TGTGCCAGCAGCCCGAACGACATGCGTAATGAGCAGTTCTTC,CASSPNDMRNEQFF
TRBV7-3,few,TRBD2,TRBJ2-2,TGTGCCAGCAGCCCGATGGGCCAGCGGGGCACCGGGGAGCTGTTTTTT,CASSPMGQRGTGELFF
TRBV7-2,-,-,TRBJ2-1,TGTGCCAGCAGCTTGGAGGGGATCTCCTACAATGAGCAGTTCTTC,CASSLEGISYNEQFF
TRBV29-1,many,-,TRBJ1-1,TGCAGCGTGCGGGTCTTCCCGAACACTGAAGCTTTCTTT,CSVRVFPNTEAFF
TRBV29-1,many,-,TRBJ1-1,TGCAGCGCGGGAGAGCTGCTGAACACTGAAGCTTTCTTT,CSAGELLNTEAFF
TRBV11-2,few,TRBD1,TRBJ1-4,TGTGCCAGCAGCTTAGCTGGGACAGGGTTTGGTGTTAATGAAAAACTGTTTTTT,CASSLAGTGFGVNEKLFF
TRBV29-1,many,-,TRBJ2-7,TGCAGCGTTGTAGGGGCGGGCGAGCAGTACTTC,CSVVGAGEQYF
TRBV18,many,-,TRBJ1-1,TGTGCCAGCTCACCACGGACGAACACTGAAGCTTTCTTT,CASSPRTNTEAFF
TRBV4-1,many,TRBD1,TRBJ2-7,TGCGCCAGCAGCCAATCCGCCCAGGGGGCGTACGAGCAGTACTTC,CASSQSAQGAYEQYF
TRBV6-6,many,-,TRBJ2-1,TGTGCCAGCAGTTCGCGGGGTTTTTCCTACAATGAGCAGTTCTTC,CASSSRGFSYNEQFF
TRBV2,few,-,TRBJ2-3,TGTGCCAGCAGTCACAGCGCGGGCAGTACTAGCACAGATACGCAGTATTTT,CASSHSAGSTSTDTQYF
TRBV5-1,many,-,TRBJ2-6,TGCGCCAGCAAGGTTAGCGAGAGCTCTGGGGCCAACGTCCTGACTTTC,CASKVSESSGANVLTF
TRBV29-1,few,TRBD2,TRBJ2-2,TGCAGCGGGACTAGCGGGGATACCGGGGAGCTGTTTTTT,CSGTSGDTGELFF
TRBV10-3,-,TRBD2,TRBJ2-1,TGTGCCATCAGTGCAGCGGGGGGGCTGAATGAGCAGTTCTTC,CAISAAGGLNEQFF
TRBV12-3/TRBV12-4,many,-,TRBJ1-2,TGTGCCAGCAGTTCCTGGATATCGGACGGCTACACCTTC,CASSSWISDGYTF
TRBV27,-,TRBD1,TRBJ2-7,TGTGCCAGCAGTGACCTACAGGGGTACGAGCAGTACTTC,CASSDLQGYEQYF
TRBV4-2,-,TRBD1,TRBJ1-1,TGTGCCAGCAGCCGCGGACAGGGGGCGGCGGACACTGAAGCTTTCTTT,CASSRGQGAADTEAFF
TRBV6-1,-,-,TRBJ1-6,TGTGCCAGCAGTCGATCCGGGAGTGTAAATTCACCCCTCCACTTT,CASSRSGSVNSPLHF
TRBV6-5,many,TRBD2,TRBJ2-7,TGTGCCAGCAGTTACTCCCAGCCTAGCGGGGCCTCCTCCTACGAGCAGTACTTC,CASSYSQPSGASSYEQYF
TRBV5-1,many,TRBD2,TRBJ2-3,TGCGCCAGCAGCTTGGGTGTTTCTGCGGGGGGGCCGGCAGATACGCAGTATTTT,CASSLGVSAGGPADTQYF
TRBV20-1,many,TRBD1,TRBJ2-7,TGCAGTGTCAATTCCGGGACAGGGAAGGTCTACGAGCAGTACTTC,CSVNSGTGKVYEQYF
TRBV2,few,-,TRBJ1-2,TGTGCCAGCAGTAACCCGGAACAGGGAGTAAATGGCTACACCTTC,CASSNPEQGVNGYTF
TRBV11-2,many,-,TRBJ1-1,TGTGCCAGCAGCTTAATTGTGCGTACTGAAGCTTTCTTT,CASSLIVRTEAFF
TRBV5-1,-,-,TRBJ1-5,-,CASSLFGEGPQPQHF
TRBV7-9,-,-,TRBJ1-2,TGTGCCAGCAGCTTATTCAGCCGCAGGGGCTATGGCTACACCTTC,CASSLFSRRGYGYTF
TRBV29-1,many,TRBD1,TRBJ1-1,TGCAGCGTTGGGGCAGGGGGCGGCACTGAAGCTTTCTTT,CSVGAGGGTEAFF
TRBV3-1,-,-,TRBJ1-1,TGTGCCAGCAGCCAATCTTCGACTGAAGCTTTCTTT,CASSQSSTEAFF
TRBV6-2/TRBV6-3,-,-,TRBJ1-1,TGTGCCAGCAGTTACTCGAGGCAGGGACGTGCTGAAGCTTTCTTT,CASSYSRQGRAEAFF
TRBV6-2/TRBV6-3,few,-,TRBJ1-4,TGTGCCAGCAGTTGGAGACAGACGAATGAAAAACTGTTTTTT,CASSWRQTNEKLFF
TRBV10-3,few,TRBD1,TRBJ2-7,TGTGCCAACGGTACAGGGGGGAATCACGAGCAGTACTTC,CANGTGGNHEQYF
TRBV11-2,-,TRBD1,TRBJ2-1,TGTGCCAGCAGCGGCGGGACAGGGGGATATACTGAGCAGTTCTTC,CASSGGTGGYTEQFF
TRBV4-2,many,-,TRBJ2-3,TGTGCCAGCAGCCAAGATTACAGGTCAGATACGCAGTATTTT,CASSQDYRSDTQYF
TRBV7-2,few,TRBD1,TRBJ2-7,TGTGCCAGCAGCTTCTACGAGCTATTTTTCCCGGGACAGGAGAACTACGAGCAGTACTTC,CASSFYELFFPGQENYEQYF
TRBV20-1,many,-,TRBJ1-1,TGCAGTGCTAAAACGGACGGGGGGAACACTGAAGCTTTCTTT,CSAKTDGGNTEAFF
TRBV6-1,-,-,TRBJ2-6,TGTGCCAGCACCTCACTTCTAGGCAGGGGCGCCTCCTCTGGGGCCAACGTCCTGACTTTC,CASTSLLGRGASSGANVLTF
TRBV6-5,many,-,TRBJ1-5,TGTGCCAGCAGTCCCCGGAGACAAGATCAGCCCCAGCATTTT,CASSPRRQDQPQHF
TRBV3-1,-,TRBD2,TRBJ2-5,TGTGCCAGCAGCCAAGAAACTCCGGGGGGGGAGACCCAGTACTTC,CASSQETPGGETQYF